These 15 T cell receptor beta chains originate from one sample sequenced in a study of OX40 agonist ivuxolimab in advanced cancers. Profiling relied on immunoSEQ multiplex PCR, and the TCRdb table lists in-frame clones only, not all of them. The table shows about 53,000 clones, with about four fifths occurring only once. Material: CD4+ or CD8+ T cells sorted from blood, obtained in a trial of the OX40 agonist ivuxolimab. Receptors originate from an adult with an advanced solid tumor such as melanoma, head and neck, liver or kidney cancer.

The chain couples TRBV5-6 to TRBJ1-3, with D perhaps TRBD1 (5 bases). Per the germline V gene, CDR1 is SGHDT and CDR2 is YYEEEE. With 10 bases removed from V and 6 bases from J, the gap between germline ends came to 20 bases. CDR3 length equals 14 residues. CDR3 in amino acids: CARGNGGGENTIYF. CDR3 DNA: TGTGCCCGCGGAAACGGCGGGGGTGAAAACACCATATATTTT.

This clone was seen only a few times. Other DNA sequences in this specimen translate into the identical CDR3. The chain recombines TRBV6-5 with TRBJ2-5; D is unclear. Germline-derived CDR1 and CDR2 are MNHEY and SVGAGI. The CDR3 length is 14 residues. Trimming removed 2 bases at V and 1 base at J, with 8 bases between. The CDR3 nucleotides read TGTGCCAGCAGTTACGAGCCCGGCCAAGAGACCCAGTACTTC. Translation: CASSYEPGQETQYF.

V gene TRBV2 combines with J gene TRBJ1-6, with 7 positions matching TRBD1. J lost 6 bases, V lost 6 bases, and 2 bases had no gene match. Germline V gene sequence: CDR1 SNHLY, CDR2 FYNNEI. The CDR3 loop spans 13 amino acids. The CDR3 loop is CASRGQVNSPLHF. The CDR3 DNA sequence: TGTGCCAGCAGAGGACAGGTTAATTCACCCCTCCACTTT. Supplemented by reference TRBV2 and TRBJ1-6, the full variable domain reads EPEVTQTPSHQVTQMGQEVILRCVPISNHLYFYWYRQILGQKVEFLVSFYNNEISEKSEIFDDQFSVERPDGSNFTLKIRSTKLEDSAMYFCASRGQVNSPLHFGNGTRLTVT.

This chain joins TRBV19 and TRBJ2-4; no clear D. V lost 2 bases to trimming and J lost 0 bases, with 14 bases between them. This CDR3 comprises 17 residues. CDR1 and CDR2 from the germline V gene are LNHDA and SQIVND (reference sequence). CDR3 sequence: CASSISIWGGAKNIQYF. CDR3 DNA sequence: TGTGCCAGTAGTATAAGTATCTGGGGTGGAGCCAAAAACATTCAGTACTTC.

This clone was counted once. This chain links TRBV12-5 with TRBJ2-2; D gene ambiguous. CDR1 LGHNT and CDR2 FRNRAP come from the germline V gene. This CDR3 has 14 residues. The ends were cut back, 1 base at V and 5 bases at J, with 8 bases in the middle. DNA for the CDR3: TGTGCTAGTGGTTTGGGTCGTAGAACCGGGGAGCTGTTTTTT. Residues: CASGLGRRTGELFF.

The chain has TRBV10-3 and TRBJ2-5; tentatively, D is TRBD2 (6 bases). CDR1 is ENHRY and CDR2 is SYGVKD in the germline V gene. The CDR3 covers 13 residues. Trimming removed 6 bases from V and 5 bases from J, with 13 bases in between. The CDR3, as DNA: TGTGCCATCAGCGGGGAGGATAGGGAGACCCAGTACTTC. Translation gives CAISGEDRETQYF.

The chain carries TRBV7-9 and TRBJ2-1; 7 bases are a match to TRBD1. The V gene's germline CDR1 is SEHNR and CDR2 FQNEAQ (reference sequence). The CDR3 length is 16 residues. With 8 bases clipped from V and 2 bases from J, the junction kept 12 bases outside the gene matches. In DNA form, the CDR3 reads TGTGCCAGCGGACCTTCCGGGACAGTGACCTACAATGAGCAGTTCTTC. Residues: CASGPSGTVTYNEQFF.

The CDR3 DNA reads as TGTGCCAGCAGCTTAATAGCGGGAGGAACCCAGAATGAGCAGTTCTTC. This translates into CASSLIAGGTQNEQFF. The chain combines TRBV7-3 with TRBJ2-1; 10 bases fit TRBD2. The length of the CDR3 is 16 residues. Looked up from germline, CDR1 is SGHTA and CDR2 is FQGTGA. Trimming removed 1 base from V and 7 bases from J; junction bases left unmatched: 7.

This chain connects TRBV19 to TRBJ2-7; 8 bases align to TRBD2. J lost 2 bases, V lost 6 bases, and 9 bases had no gene match. CDR3 length: 15 amino acids. Germline loops: CDR1 LNHDA, CDR2 SQIVND (reference sequence). The chain's CDR3 is CASRGGTSGAYEQYF. The DNA for the CDR3 is TGTGCCAGTAGGGGAGGTACTAGCGGCGCCTACGAGCAGTACTTC.

This chain joins TRBV12-2 and TRBJ2-1; TRBD1 is taken as the D call from the table, unchecked against the DNA. TRBV12-2 is a known pseudogene. The CDR3 runs 18 residues. In DNA form, the CDR3 reads TGTGCAAGTCGCTTCCGCCTCCTTTACCCCCGTTGGGCCAATGAGCAGTTCTTC. Encoded protein: CASRFRLLYPRWANEQFF.

The V gene is TRBV11-2, the J gene TRBJ2-2; 8 nucleotides agree with TRBD2. The CDR3 has 16 residues. Germline V gene lookup returns CDR1 SGHAT and CDR2 FQNNGV. Losses at the gene ends were 8 bases for V and 1 base for J; bases not matched to a gene: 9. The chain's CDR3 is CASVGAGGLNTGELFF. The CDR3 region has the DNA TGTGCCAGCGTGGGTGCGGGAGGCTTGAACACCGGGGAGCTGTTTTTT.

The rearrangement uses TRBV27 and TRBJ2-1, with D hard to call. This CDR3 has 12 residues. With 3 bases removed from V and 7 bases from J, the gap between germline ends came to 7 bases. Germline CDR1 is MNHEY and CDR2 is SMNVEV (reference sequence). The chain's CDR3 is CASSFALNEQFF. Written as DNA, the CDR3 is TGTGCCAGCAGTTTTGCGTTGAATGAGCAGTTCTTC.

The chain uses TRBV6-5 and TRBJ1-4, with D maybe TRBD1 (5 bases). Germline CDR1 is MNHEY and CDR2 is SVGAGI. CDR3 length: 14 residues. Trimming shortened V by 5 bases and J by 8 bases, and 15 bases separated the two germline ends. The CDR3 DNA reads as TGTGCCAGCAGTGATTGGGGGTCCAGCGAAAAACTGTTTTTT. Residues: CASSDWGSSEKLFF.

CDR3: CASSNLLGGQGYGYTF. For the CDR3, the DNA is TGTGCCAGCAGTAACCTTCTCGGGGGGCAGGGATATGGCTACACCTTC. This chain uses TRBV28 with TRBJ1-2, with a possible D match to TRBD1 (6 bases). Per germline, CDR1 MDHEN and CDR2 SYDVKM. This CDR3 comprises 16 residues. The V and J ends lost 5 bases and 5 bases respectively, with 21 bases between them.

J is TRBJ1-5 and V is TRBV2; D is perhaps TRBD1 (5 bases). Germline CDR1 SNHLY, CDR2 FYNNEI. V dropped 6 bases and J dropped 4 bases, with 10 bases sitting between them. The CDR3 loop spans 13 amino acids. The CDR3 DNA sequence: TGTGCCAGCAGCCAGACAGTGAATCAGCCCCAGCATTTT. This translates into CASSQTVNQPQHF.